This TCR beta chain stems from a study of T cells in Graves' hyperthyroidism and ophthalmopathy. As to this clonotype: No antigen is known for it. A read error may produce the germline difference seen at one junction end.

The CDR3 length is 14 residues. CDR1 SGHAT and CDR2 FQNNGV come from the germline V gene. Whole-study results and caveats: Researchers found most expanded thyroid clonotypes above 0.001 in blood as well. The authors' 13 V-J model separated ophthalmopathy from stable hyperthyroidism.

The TCR beta CDR3 regions underwent amplification using RNA transcripts as the source. HTBI primers were used for first-round RT-PCR of the TCR CDR3. TCRdb independently ran MiXCR on the multiplex PCR reads; one entry per CDR3 protein. The sample gives 300,000 to 500,000 distinct CDR3 sequences, more than 12% of which show up once; approximately 29% is in the top ten. This clonotype originated in a middle-aged man with Graves' ophthalmopathy. This rearrangement joins TRBV11-2 to TRBJ1-2; D perhaps matches TRBD1 (5 bases). Sample: blood. CDR3 amino acids: CASSQVQALQGYTF. The DNA of the CDR3 is TGCGCCAGCAGCCAAGTACAGGCCCTCCAGGGCTACACCTTC.